Below, 13 T cell receptor beta chains from the same sample are listed, as sequenced in a study of radiotherapy plus CTLA-4 blockade in lung cancer. The table came from immunoSEQ multiplex PCR; TCRdb's copy has only in-frame clones and leaves some out. The table has some 41,000 clones, roughly 67% seen once; the top ten hold approximately 23%. The sequences come from peripheral blood, collected from a patient treated with radiotherapy plus ipilimumab. These receptor sequences come from a human donor with non-small cell lung cancer who had a partial response to radiotherapy plus ipilimumab.

The chain links TRBV10-3 to TRBJ2-1, with 7 nucleotides matching TRBD2. This CDR3 is 16 amino acids long. V shed 4 bases and J 2 bases; nucleotides not matched to a gene: 8. The germline V gene has CDR1 ENHRY and CDR2 SYGVKD. The CDR3 DNA reads TGTGCCATCAGTGGCCCAGCGGGATTCGCCTACAATGAGCAGTTCTTC. It specifies CAISGPAGFAYNEQFF.

The rearrangement joins TRBV7-8 to TRBJ2-1; 13 bases agree with TRBD2. V was clipped by 5 bases and J by 10 bases; unmatched bases: 11. The CDR3 sequence is 16 residues long. Germline CDR1 reads SGHVS; CDR2 reads FQNEAQ. CDR3 protein: CASSARSLGLAGEQFF. The CDR3 bases are TGTGCCAGCAGCGCCCGTTCCTTGGGACTAGCGGGGGAGCAGTTCTTC.

The chain carries TRBV30 and TRBJ2-7; D remains unclear. From germline, CDR1 is GTSNPN and CDR2 SVGIG (reference sequence). The CDR3 is 13 residues long. Trimming removed 0 bases at V and 7 bases at J, with 13 bases between. CDR3 nucleotide sequence: TGTGCCTGGAGTGTACACGGGTTGGAAGAGCAGTACTTC. Protein product: CAWSVHGLEEQYF. The full variable domain, in which reference TRBV30 and TRBJ2-7 provide the parts outside the CDR3, is SQTIHQWPATLVQPVGSPLSLECTVEGTSNPNLYWYRQAAGRGLQLLFYSVGIGQISSEVPQNLSASRPQDRQFILSSKKLLLSDSGFYLCAWSVHGLEEQYFGPGTRLTVT.

The V call is TRBV5-6, the J call TRBJ2-7, with a tentative D call TRBD1 (5 bases). Germline assignment: CDR1 SGHDT and CDR2 YYEEEE. V was trimmed by 4 bases and J by 1 base, leaving 18 bases between them. The CDR3 extends over 16 amino acids. CDR3: CASSPFDRMDSYEQYF. The CDR3 bases are TGTGCCAGCAGCCCCTTCGACAGAATGGATTCCTACGAGCAGTACTTC.

The chain carries TRBV7-2 and TRBJ1-4, with D uncertain. Deletions cut 0 bases from V and 8 bases from J, with 13 bases between. Germline loops: CDR1 SGHTA, CDR2 FQGNSA. CDR3 size: 15 residues. The DNA for the CDR3 is TGTGCCAGCAGCTTAGCGCACGGGTTTCGCGAAAAACTGTTTTTT. Residues: CASSLAHGFREKLFF.

The V gene is TRBV7-2, the J gene TRBJ1-4, with D possibly matching TRBD1 (6 bases). The CDR3 spans 15 residues. The V end was cut by 4 bases, the J end by 9 bases, with 18 bases between. The germline gives CDR1 SGHTA, CDR2 FQGNSA. In nucleotides, the CDR3 is TGTGCCAGCAGCTCGGGGGGGGCCTGGTCGAAAAAACTGTTTTTT. This encodes CASSSGGAWSKKLFF.

The chain is built from TRBV19 and TRBJ1-4; D possibly corresponds to TRBD1 (6 bases). CDR1 is LNHDA, CDR2 SQIVND, per germline (reference sequence). V was clipped by 9 bases and J by 6 bases, with 11 bases between them. CDR3 length equals 12 residues. The DNA of the CDR3 is TGTGCCAGCAACAGGGCAGATGAAAAACTGTTTTTT. Translation gives CASNRADEKLFF.

V is TRBV5-4 and J is TRBJ1-5; 8 bases match TRBD1. V was pared by 3 bases and J by 4 bases, with 9 bases of the junction left unmatched. The CDR3 length is 16 residues. Germline V gene sequence: CDR1 SGHNT, CDR2 YYREEE (reference sequence). Here the CDR3 reads CASSSSTGGINQPQHF. CDR3 coding DNA: TGTGCCAGCAGCTCTTCCACAGGGGGAATAAATCAGCCCCAGCATTTT. Looking up the rest from reference TRBV5-4 and TRBJ1-5 gives the full variable domain: ETGVTQSPTHLIKTRGQQVTLRCSSQSGHNTVSWYQQALGQGPQFIFQYYREEENGRGNFPPRFSGLQFPNYSSELNVNALELDDSALYLCASSSSTGGINQPQHFGDGTRLSIL.

This clone has a handful of counts. The rearrangement joins TRBV18 to TRBJ1-4; no firm D call. Germline values: CDR1 KGHSH, CDR2 LQKENI. V was shortened by 6 bases and J by 3 bases, with 11 bases between the two germline ends. This CDR3 is 14 amino acids long. Written as DNA, the CDR3 is TGTGCCAGCTCCCGCACTGCGGCTAATGAAAAACTGTTTTTT. It yields the protein CASSRTAANEKLFF.

This clone was counted a few times. The CDR3: CATSRDKGQNPYYGYTF. CDR3 coding DNA: TGTGCCACCAGCAGAGATAAGGGACAGAATCCTTACTATGGCTACACCTTC. V and J are TRBV15 and TRBJ1-2; the match to TRBD1 covers 7 bases. The CDR3 is 17 amino acids. The J segment lost 3 bases and the V segment lost 0 bases, leaving 10 bases of the junction unmatched. The V gene's germline CDR1 is LNHNV and CDR2 YYDKDF (reference sequence).

The rearrangement uses TRBV11-3 and TRBJ2-7; TRBD1 matches at 7 bases. After removal of 5 bases from V and 3 bases from J, the junction contained 4 bases not matched to a gene. CDR3 size: 13 residues. Germline assignment: CDR1 SGHNT and CDR2 YENEEA. As DNA, the CDR3 is TGTGCCAGCAGCCCGGGACAGAACTACGAGCAGTACTTC. Amino acids: CASSPGQNYEQYF.

The chain uses TRBV10-1 and TRBJ1-1, with no clear D. Per germline, CDR1 WNHNN and CDR2 SYGVQD (reference sequence). The CDR3 runs to 13 residues. The ends were cut back, 5 bases at V and 0 bases at J, with 7 bases in the middle. DNA of the CDR3: TGCGCCAGCAGTCGTGGCTTGAACACTGAAGCTTTCTTT. This codes for CASSRGLNTEAFF.

The V call is TRBV4-1, the J call TRBJ2-4; possible D gene TRBD1, 5 bases. The CDR3 is 15 residues long. Germline CDR1 reads MGHRA; CDR2 reads YSYEKL. Trimming cost V 0 bases and J 9 bases, with 15 bases left between them. This chain's CDR3 is CASSQEGLGVIIQYF. The DNA of the CDR3 is TGCGCCAGCAGCCAAGAGGGGCTAGGGGTAATCATTCAGTACTTC.